This entry concerns a single T cell receptor beta chain. Repertoires were generated with immunoSEQ multiplex PCR, while TCRdb's copy carries only in-frame clones and drops some. The sample consists of 40,000 or so clones, more than 85% of them appearing once. These data are taken from a study of T cell changes during pregnancy in multiple sclerosis. With 4 bases removed from V and 4 bases from J, the gap between germline ends came to 14 bases. Germline V gives CDR1 SGDLS, CDR2 YYNGEE. This CDR3 region has 14 residues. The clonotype comes from a female donor with multiple sclerosis, enrolled in a pregnancy study. This chain uses TRBV9 with TRBJ1-1; D perhaps matches TRBD1 (5 bases). The sequenced sample was CD8+ T cells from peripheral blood mononuclear cells, obtained in the third trimester of pregnancy. This chain's CDR3 is CASSMGGELTEAFF. As DNA, the CDR3 is TGTGCCAGCAGCATGGGAGGGGAACTCACTGAAGCTTTCTTT.